These T cell receptor beta chains were read from a single sample in a study of CD8+ T cells in alopecia areata. TCRdb keeps only in-frame clones here, not all; method: immunoSEQ multiplex PCR. The table has 200,000 to 250,000 clones, approximately 38% seen once. The sample was CD4+ T cells sorted from blood, taken between weeks 30 and 35, from a patient treated with tofacitinib. The receptors derive from a human donor with alopecia areata. Each CDR3 is given with its conserved first and last residue. Fields, in order: V gene, J gene, CDR3 protein.

TRBV29-1	TRBJ1-1	CSVLSRGRTEAFF
TRBV5-1	TRBJ2-1	CASSSGQKNNEQFF
TRBV7-9	TRBJ2-1	CATTSGSYNEQFF
TRBV30	TRBJ2-7	CAWSLQYEQYF
TRBV6-5	TRBJ1-2	CASEAATGGYTF
TRBV5-4	TRBJ2-2	CASSLAGQGNTGELFF
TRBV19	TRBJ2-7	CASSSTGAYEQYF
TRBV10-3	TRBJ1-1	CAIRDRGTEAFF
TRBV6-5	TRBJ1-1	CASNPDGRSEAFF
TRBV7-9	TRBJ1-1	CASSRDLHSYNTEAFF
TRBV30	-	CAWSWRRAYEQYF
TRBV6-6	TRBJ2-3	CASTPYGGPSTDTQYF
TRBV30	TRBJ2-7	CAWSVREQYF
TRBV30	TRBJ1-5	CAWSVRGGQPQHF
TRBV5-1	TRBJ1-1	CASSLNSQGFTEAFF
TRBV18	TRBJ1-5	CASSPRTLGDQPQHF
TRBV7-9	TRBJ1-2	CASSRGAGANYGYTF
TRBV20-1	TRBJ1-1	CSAQADEAFF
TRBV5-6	TRBJ2-2	CASSLLLTGGNTGELFF
TRBV7-8	TRBJ2-5	CASSPVPGAETQYF
TRBV27	TRBJ1-1	CASSLQANTEAFF
TRBV29-1	TRBJ2-7	CSVGMRDRGSHEQYF
TRBV11-2	TRBJ2-1	CASSWGLAYNEQFF
TRBV30	TRBJ2-5	CAWSVVNQRGTQYF
TRBV10-3	TRBJ2-2	CAIRDRGQITGELFF
TRBV5-1	TRBJ2-6	CASSPEDYNSGANVLTF
TRBV5-4	TRBJ2-1	CASSSVSGPEQFF
TRBV6-1	TRBJ2-7	CASRGLAGSEQYF
TRBV7-9	TRBJ2-6	CASSLSSGANVLTF
TRBV7-9	TRBJ2-4	CASSSTGEGTNIQYF
TRBV6-5	TRBJ2-3	CASSSGGVRADTQYF
TRBV29-1	TRBJ2-5	CSVEDPRGRQETQYF
TRBV29-1	TRBJ1-1	CSGLMNTEAFF
TRBV7-3	TRBJ2-1	CASSPRTGDSYNEQFF
TRBV7-9	TRBJ2-3	CASSYSGGAMDTQYF
TRBV6-6	TRBJ1-4	CASSYEGTGGEKLFF
TRBV9	TRBJ2-3	CASSVVTNFPDTQYF
TRBV30	TRBJ2-6	CAWMKGPRSGANVLTF
TRBV6-5	TRBJ2-1	CASSADRPSYNEQFF
TRBV5-1	TRBJ2-7	CASSLTTGSIYEQYF
TRBV4-1	TRBJ2-5	CASSQGRTNQETQYF
TRBV9	TRBJ1-3	CASSVDRAGNTIYF
TRBV4-2	TRBJ1-4	CASSPRQAPVKEKLFF
TRBV2	TRBJ2-3	CASSVLETDTQYF
TRBV5-6	TRBJ1-1	CASSRGQGAGTEAFF
TRBV5-1	TRBJ2-5	CASSSQGATLQGTQYF
TRBV25-1	TRBJ2-2	CASSDPGTSGIEGELFF
TRBV19	TRBJ1-2	CASSTSWETGNSGYTF
TRBV14	TRBJ2-3	CASSPGVTSTDTQYF
TRBV12-5	TRBJ2-5	CASGFSGGLETQYF